This TCR beta chain was profiled in a study of graft-versus-host responses after intestinal transplantation. Findings and caveats of the study: GvH clones were identified in recipient marrow, with some first appearing in ileum or blood. In patients with graft-donor T cell macrochimerism, allograft graft-versus-host to host-versus-graft clonal ratios were high.

Trimming cost V 4 bases and J 6 bases, with 16 bases left between them. The CDR3 is made up of 14 amino acids. Germline V gene lookup returns CDR1 SGHNT and CDR2 YYREEE (reference sequence). Worth noting for this clone: Its antigen is currently unknown.

Measured with immunoSEQ multiplex PCR; TCRdb has only the in-frame clones, and not every one. The profile covers about 41,000 clones, with 85% to 95% appearing a single time and less than 0.65% taken by the ten largest. The material was unstimulated CD8+ T cells sorted from spleen or lymph node cells, obtained before transplant. This TCR was recovered from a human donor who was the organ donor for an intestinal transplant. The V call is TRBV5-4, the J call TRBJ1-2; D is undetermined. The CDR3 is CASSPSSTVDGYTF. The CDR3 DNA is TGTGCCAGCAGCCCTAGCAGTACAGTCGATGGCTACACCTTC.